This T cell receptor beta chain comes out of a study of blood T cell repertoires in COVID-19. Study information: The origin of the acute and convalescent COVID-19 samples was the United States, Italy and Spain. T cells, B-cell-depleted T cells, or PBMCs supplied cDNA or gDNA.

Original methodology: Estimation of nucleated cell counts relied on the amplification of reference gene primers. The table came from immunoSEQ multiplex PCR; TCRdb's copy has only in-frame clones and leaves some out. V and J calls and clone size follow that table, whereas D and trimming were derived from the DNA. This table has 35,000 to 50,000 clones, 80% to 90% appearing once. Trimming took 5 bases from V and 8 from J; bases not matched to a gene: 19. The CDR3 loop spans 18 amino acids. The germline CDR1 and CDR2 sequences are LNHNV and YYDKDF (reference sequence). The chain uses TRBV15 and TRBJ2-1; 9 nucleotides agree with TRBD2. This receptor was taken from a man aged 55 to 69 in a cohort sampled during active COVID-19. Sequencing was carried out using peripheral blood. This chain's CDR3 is CATSRRVVAGARWDEQFF. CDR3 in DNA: TGTGCCACCAGCCGGCGAGTGGTAGCGGGAGCCCGTTGGGATGAGCAGTTCTTC.